What follows are 7 T cell receptor beta chains derived from one specimen sequenced in a study of identical twins. Using its own MiXCR run on the 5' RACE reads, TCRdb lists one record per CDR3 protein. The profile shows under 300,000 distinct CDR3 sequences, over 12% of them singletons. Input material: memory (CD45RO+) T cells sorted from blood. The source is a woman aged 18 to 35 in good health.

This sequence joins TRBV6-5 and TRBJ1-1; D gene ambiguous. V was cut by 0 bases and J by 5 bases, with 7 bases left in between. Germline CDR1 and CDR2: MNHEY and SVGAGI. CDR3 length: 13 residues. For the CDR3, the DNA is TGTGCCAGCAGTTACTCTTTCGGAACTGAAGCTTTCTTT. Translation: CASSYSFGTEAFF.

The chain joins TRBV6-5 to TRBJ1-5; D call uncertain. Germline values: CDR1 MNHEY, CDR2 SVGAGI. V lost 2 bases and J lost 4, with 6 bases in between. The CDR3 extends over 13 amino acids. CDR3 amino acids: CASSYGRNQPQHF. DNA for the CDR3: TGTGCCAGCAGTTACGGGCGAAATCAGCCCCAGCATTTT.

The V call is TRBV4-1, the J call TRBJ2-5, with a possible D match to TRBD1 (5 bases). Germline V CDR1 and CDR2: MGHRA, YSYEKL. The ends were cut back, 4 bases at V and 2 bases at J, with 14 bases in the middle. This CDR3 is built from 15 residues. The CDR3 loop is CASSLRYPGQETQYF. The CDR3 nucleotides read TGCGCCAGCAGCCTTAGATACCCAGGGCAAGAGACCCAGTACTTC.

This clonotype turned up a few times. V gene TRBV20-1 combines with J gene TRBJ2-5; no clear D. Trimming shortened V by 7 bases and J by 1 base, and 10 bases separated the two germline ends. The germline V gene encodes CDR1 DFQATT and CDR2 SNEGSKA (reference sequence). This CDR3 has 12 residues. CDR3: CSGWQFQETQYF. The CDR3 nucleotides are TGCAGTGGCTGGCAGTTCCAAGAGACCCAGTACTTC.

This clonotype was detected a few times. This chain links TRBV6-1 with TRBJ2-3, with TRBD2 identical over 10 bases. CDR1 and CDR2 (germline): MNHNS, SASEGT. The CDR3 contains 14 residues. The V gene end was trimmed by 7 bases and the J gene end by 7 bases; junction bases not matched to a gene: 8. As DNA, the CDR3 is TGTGCCAGCACTCTAGCGGGGGAGAAAAATACGCAGTATTTT. Protein: CASTLAGEKNTQYF.

V usage is TRBV6-4 and J usage is TRBJ2-1; TRBD2 agrees at 12 bases. CDR1 is MRHNA, CDR2 SNTAGT, per germline. The V segment lost 2 bases and the J segment 9 bases; nucleotides outside the gene matches: 5. The CDR3 has 15 residues. CDR3 DNA sequence: TGTGCCAGCAGTGACGCTAGCGGGGGGGCCGGTGAGCAGTTCTTC. As protein: CASSDASGGAGEQFF.

The chain recombines TRBV12-3 or TRBV12-4 with TRBJ1-2, with a weak D call TRBD1 (5 bases). This CDR3 contains 14 residues. Trimming took off 8 bases at V and 4 bases at J, with 17 bases between the two ends. CDR3 nucleotide sequence: TGTGCCAGCGCTATCCCGGGGCACGGCTATGGCTACACCTTC. Amino acid sequence: CASAIPGHGYGYTF.